The 2 T cell receptor beta chains below come from one sample, sequenced in a study of T cell changes during pregnancy in multiple sclerosis. This table comes from immunoSEQ multiplex PCR, and its TCRdb copy is limited to in-frame clones, with some not included. The sample includes more than 50,000 clones, nearly 90% of them seen just once. Material: peripheral blood, obtained in the first trimester of pregnancy. These receptors were obtained from a female donor with multiple sclerosis, enrolled in a pregnancy study.

V usage is TRBV25-1 and J usage is TRBJ1-2, with 12 bases matching TRBD1. Germline CDR1 and CDR2: MGHDK and SYGVNS. The CDR3 contains 14 residues. The V gene end was trimmed by 2 bases and the J gene end by 8 bases; junction bases not matched to a gene: 3. DNA for the CDR3: TGTGCCAGCAGTGAAGGGACAGGGGGCTGGGGCTACACCTTC. It translates to CASSEGTGGWGYTF.

Only a few counts were recorded for this clone. The chain has TRBV6-6 and TRBJ1-2; TRBD1 might be the D (6 bases). The V end lost 2 bases, the J end lost 7 bases, and 20 bases lay between the germline ends. Germline CDR1 MNHNY, CDR2 SVGAGI (reference sequence). CDR3 length: 16 amino acids. The CDR3 nucleotides are TGTGCCAGCAGTTACCCCAAGGGGGGGGTACGGCTTGGCTACACCTTC. Translation: CASSYPKGGVRLGYTF.